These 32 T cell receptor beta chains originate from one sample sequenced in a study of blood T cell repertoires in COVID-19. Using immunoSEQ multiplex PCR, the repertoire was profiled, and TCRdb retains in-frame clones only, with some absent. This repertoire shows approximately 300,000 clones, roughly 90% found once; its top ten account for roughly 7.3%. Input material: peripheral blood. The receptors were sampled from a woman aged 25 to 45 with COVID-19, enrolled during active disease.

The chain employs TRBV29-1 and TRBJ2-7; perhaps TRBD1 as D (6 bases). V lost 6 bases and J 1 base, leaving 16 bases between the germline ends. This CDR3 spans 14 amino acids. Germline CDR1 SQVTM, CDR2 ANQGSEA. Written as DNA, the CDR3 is TGCAGCGTCTCCCGGACAGTCCTTTCCTACGAGCAGTACTTC. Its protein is CSVSRTVLSYEQYF.

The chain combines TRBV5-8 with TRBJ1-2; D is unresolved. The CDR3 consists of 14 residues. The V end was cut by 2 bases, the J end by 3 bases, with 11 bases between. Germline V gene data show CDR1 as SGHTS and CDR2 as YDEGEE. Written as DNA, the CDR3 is TGTGCCAGCAGCTTCTTTCCCAGCGACTATGGCTACACCTTC. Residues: CASSFFPSDYGYTF. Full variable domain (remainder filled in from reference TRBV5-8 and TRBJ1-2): EAGVTQSPTHLIKTRGQQATLRCSPISGHTSVYWYQQALGLGLQFLLWYDEGEERNRGNFPPRFSGRQFPNYSSELNVNALELEDSALYLCASSFFPSDYGYTFGSGTRLTVV.

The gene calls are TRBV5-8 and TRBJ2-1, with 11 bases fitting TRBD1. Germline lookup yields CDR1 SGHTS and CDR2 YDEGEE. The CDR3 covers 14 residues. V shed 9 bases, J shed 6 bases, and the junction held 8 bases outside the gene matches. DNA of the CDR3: TGTGCCACCCAGGGGACAGGGGGTTTCAATGAGCAGTTCTTC. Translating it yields CATQGTGGFNEQFF.

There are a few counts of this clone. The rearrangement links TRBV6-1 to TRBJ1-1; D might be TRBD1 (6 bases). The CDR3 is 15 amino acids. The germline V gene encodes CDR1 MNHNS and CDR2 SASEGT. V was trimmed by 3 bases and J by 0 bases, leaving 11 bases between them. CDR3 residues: CASSELGGVNTEAFF. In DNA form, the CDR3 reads TGTGCCAGCAGTGAGCTAGGGGGGGTGAACACTGAAGCTTTCTTT.

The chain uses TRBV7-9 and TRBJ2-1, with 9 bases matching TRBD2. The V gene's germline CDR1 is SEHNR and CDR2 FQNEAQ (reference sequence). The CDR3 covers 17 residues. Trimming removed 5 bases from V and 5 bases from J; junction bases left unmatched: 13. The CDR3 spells CASSSKPGLARNNEQFF. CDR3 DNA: TGTGCCAGCAGCAGCAAGCCGGGACTAGCTCGGAACAATGAGCAGTTCTTC.

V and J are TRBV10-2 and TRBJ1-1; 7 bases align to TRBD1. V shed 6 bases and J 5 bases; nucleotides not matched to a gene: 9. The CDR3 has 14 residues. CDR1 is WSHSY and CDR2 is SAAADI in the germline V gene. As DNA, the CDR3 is TGCGCCAGCAGGGAGGCAGGGGGGAAGACTGAAGCTTTCTTT. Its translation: CASREAGGKTEAFF.

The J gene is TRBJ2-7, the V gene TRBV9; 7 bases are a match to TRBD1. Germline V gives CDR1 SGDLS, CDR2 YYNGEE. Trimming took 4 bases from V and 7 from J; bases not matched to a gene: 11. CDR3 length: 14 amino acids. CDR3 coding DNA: TGTGCCAGCAGCCCCGCGACAGGGCTTCGGGAGCAGTACTTC. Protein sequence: CASSPATGLREQYF. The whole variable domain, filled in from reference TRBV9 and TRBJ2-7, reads DSGVTQTPKHLITATGQRVTLRCSPRSGDLSVYWYQQSLDQGLQFLIQYYNGEERAKGNILERFSAQQFPDLHSELNLSSLELGDSALYFCASSPATGLREQYFGPGTRLTVT.

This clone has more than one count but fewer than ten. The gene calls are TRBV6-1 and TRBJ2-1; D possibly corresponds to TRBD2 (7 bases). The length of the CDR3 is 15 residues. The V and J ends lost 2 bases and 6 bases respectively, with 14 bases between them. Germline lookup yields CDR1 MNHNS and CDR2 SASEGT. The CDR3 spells CASSERGRASNEQFF. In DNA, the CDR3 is TGTGCCAGCAGTGAAAGGGGGAGGGCCTCCAATGAGCAGTTCTTC.

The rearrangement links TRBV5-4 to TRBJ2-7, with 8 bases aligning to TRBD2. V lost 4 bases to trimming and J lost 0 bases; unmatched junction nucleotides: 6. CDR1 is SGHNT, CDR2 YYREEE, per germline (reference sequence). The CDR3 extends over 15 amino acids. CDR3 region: CASSTASGSSYEQYF. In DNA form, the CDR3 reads TGTGCCAGCAGCACCGCGAGCGGGAGCTCCTACGAGCAGTACTTC.

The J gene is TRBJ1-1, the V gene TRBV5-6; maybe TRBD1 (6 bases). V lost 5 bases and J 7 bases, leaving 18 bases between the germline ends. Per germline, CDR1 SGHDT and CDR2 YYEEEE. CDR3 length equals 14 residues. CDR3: CASSGDQGRGEAFF. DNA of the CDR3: TGTGCCAGCAGTGGGGACCAGGGGAGAGGTGAAGCTTTCTTT.

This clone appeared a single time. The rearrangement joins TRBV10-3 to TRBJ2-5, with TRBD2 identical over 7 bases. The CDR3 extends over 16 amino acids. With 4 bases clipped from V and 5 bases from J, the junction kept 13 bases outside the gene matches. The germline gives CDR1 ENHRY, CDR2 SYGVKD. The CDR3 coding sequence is TGTGCCATCAGTGGGTCTAGCGGACGAGAGCGGGAGACCCAGTACTTC. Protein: CAISGSSGRERETQYF.

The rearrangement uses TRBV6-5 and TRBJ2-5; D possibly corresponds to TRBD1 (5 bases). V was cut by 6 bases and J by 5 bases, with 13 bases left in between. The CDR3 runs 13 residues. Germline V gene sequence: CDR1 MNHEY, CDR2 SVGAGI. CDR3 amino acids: CASSLQVWETQYF. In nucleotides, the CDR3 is TGTGCCAGCAGCCTACAGGTTTGGGAGACCCAGTACTTC.

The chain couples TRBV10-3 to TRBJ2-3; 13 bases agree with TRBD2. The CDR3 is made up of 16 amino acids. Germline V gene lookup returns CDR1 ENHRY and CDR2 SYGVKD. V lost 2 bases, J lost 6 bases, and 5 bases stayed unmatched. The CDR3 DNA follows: TGTGCCATCAGTGAGCGGACTAGCGGGAGTGACGATACGCAGTATTTT. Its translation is CAISERTSGSDDTQYF.

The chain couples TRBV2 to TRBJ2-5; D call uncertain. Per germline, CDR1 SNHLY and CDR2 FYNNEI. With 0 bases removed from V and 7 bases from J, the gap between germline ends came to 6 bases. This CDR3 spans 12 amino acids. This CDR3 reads CASSEASVTQYF. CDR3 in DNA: TGTGCCAGCAGTGAAGCCTCGGTGACCCAGTACTTC.

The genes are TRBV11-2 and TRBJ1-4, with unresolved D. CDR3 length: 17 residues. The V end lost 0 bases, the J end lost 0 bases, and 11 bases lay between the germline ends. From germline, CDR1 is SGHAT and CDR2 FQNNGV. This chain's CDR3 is CASSLDLVASTNEKLFF. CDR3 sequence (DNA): TGTGCCAGCAGCTTAGACCTGGTGGCTTCAACTAATGAAAAACTGTTTTTT.

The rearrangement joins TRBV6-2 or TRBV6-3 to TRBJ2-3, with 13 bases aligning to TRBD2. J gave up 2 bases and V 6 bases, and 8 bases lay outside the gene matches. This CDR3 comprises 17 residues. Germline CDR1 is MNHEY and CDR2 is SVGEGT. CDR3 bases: TGTGCCAGCAGCCCTTCCGGGACTAGCGGGATCACAGATACGCAGTATTTT. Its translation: CASSPSGTSGITDTQYF.

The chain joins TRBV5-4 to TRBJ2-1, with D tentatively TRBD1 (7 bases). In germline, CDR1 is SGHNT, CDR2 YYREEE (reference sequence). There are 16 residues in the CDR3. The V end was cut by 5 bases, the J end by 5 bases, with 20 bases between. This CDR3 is CASSPRGAGQNNEQFF. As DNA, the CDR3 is TGTGCCAGCAGTCCCAGGGGGGCGGGGCAGAACAATGAGCAGTTCTTC.

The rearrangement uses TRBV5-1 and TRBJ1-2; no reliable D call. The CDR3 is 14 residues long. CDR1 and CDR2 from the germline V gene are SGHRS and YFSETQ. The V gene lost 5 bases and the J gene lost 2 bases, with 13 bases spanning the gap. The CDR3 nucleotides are TGCGCCAGCAGTTTTGGCACAATAAACTATGGCTACACCTTC. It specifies CASSFGTINYGYTF.

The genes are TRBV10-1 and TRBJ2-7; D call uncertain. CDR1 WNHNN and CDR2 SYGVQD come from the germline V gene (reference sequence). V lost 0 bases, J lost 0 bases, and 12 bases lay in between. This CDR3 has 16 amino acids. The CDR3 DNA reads TGCGCCAGCAGTGAGTCGGGCAGGCCGAGCTCCTACGAGCAGTACTTC. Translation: CASSESGRPSSYEQYF.

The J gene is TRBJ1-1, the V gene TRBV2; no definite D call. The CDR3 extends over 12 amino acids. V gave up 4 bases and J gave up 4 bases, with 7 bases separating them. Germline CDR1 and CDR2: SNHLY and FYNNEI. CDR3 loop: CASSVWSTEAFF. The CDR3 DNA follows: TGTGCCAGCAGTGTGTGGAGCACTGAAGCTTTCTTT.

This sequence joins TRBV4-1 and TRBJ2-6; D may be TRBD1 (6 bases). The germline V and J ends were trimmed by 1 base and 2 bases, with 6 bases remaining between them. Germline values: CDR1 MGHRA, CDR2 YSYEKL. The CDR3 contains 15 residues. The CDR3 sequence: CASSQGTAGANVLTF. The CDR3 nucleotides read TGCGCCAGCAGCCAAGGGACAGCTGGGGCCAACGTCCTGACTTTC.

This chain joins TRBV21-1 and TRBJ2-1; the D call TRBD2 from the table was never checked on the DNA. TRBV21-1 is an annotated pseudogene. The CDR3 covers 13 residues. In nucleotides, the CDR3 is TGTGCCAGCAGCAGTTCATTGCGGAATGAGCAGTTCTTC. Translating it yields CASSSSLRNEQFF.

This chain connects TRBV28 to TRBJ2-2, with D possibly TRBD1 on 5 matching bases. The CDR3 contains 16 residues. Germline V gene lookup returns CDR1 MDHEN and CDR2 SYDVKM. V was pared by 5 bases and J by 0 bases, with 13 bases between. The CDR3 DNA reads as TGTGCCAGCAGTGCCGACAGTTTCGCGAACACCGGGGAGCTGTTTTTT. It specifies CASSADSFANTGELFF.

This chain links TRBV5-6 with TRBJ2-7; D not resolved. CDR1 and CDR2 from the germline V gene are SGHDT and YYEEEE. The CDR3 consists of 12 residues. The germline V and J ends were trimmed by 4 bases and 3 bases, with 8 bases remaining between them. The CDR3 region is CASSLQHYEQYF. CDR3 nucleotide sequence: TGTGCCAGCAGCCTACAGCACTACGAGCAGTACTTC.

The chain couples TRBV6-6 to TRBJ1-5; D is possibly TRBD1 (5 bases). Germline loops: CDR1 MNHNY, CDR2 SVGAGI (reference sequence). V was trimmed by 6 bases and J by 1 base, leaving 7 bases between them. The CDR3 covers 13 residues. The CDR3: CASRRQSNQPQHF. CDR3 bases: TGTGCCAGCAGGCGACAGAGCAATCAGCCCCAGCATTTT.

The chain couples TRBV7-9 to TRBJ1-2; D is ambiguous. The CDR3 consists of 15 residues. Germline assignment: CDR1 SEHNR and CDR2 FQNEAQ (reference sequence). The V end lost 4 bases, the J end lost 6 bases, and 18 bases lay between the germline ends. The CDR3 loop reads CASSSVSTRRDGYTF. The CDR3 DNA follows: TGTGCCAGCAGCTCAGTTTCGACAAGGCGCGATGGCTACACCTTC.

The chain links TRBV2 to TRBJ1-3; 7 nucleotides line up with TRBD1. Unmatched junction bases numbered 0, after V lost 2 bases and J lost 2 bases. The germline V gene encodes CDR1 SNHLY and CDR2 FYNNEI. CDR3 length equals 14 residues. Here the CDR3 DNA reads TGTGCCAGCAGTGAACAGGGGGCTGGAAACACCATATATTTT. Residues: CASSEQGAGNTIYF.

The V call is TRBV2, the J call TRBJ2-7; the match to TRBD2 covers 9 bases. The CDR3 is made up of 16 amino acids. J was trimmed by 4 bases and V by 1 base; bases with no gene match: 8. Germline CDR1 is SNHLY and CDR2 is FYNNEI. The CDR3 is CASSEDTSGFLYEQYF. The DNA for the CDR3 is TGTGCCAGCAGTGAAGACACTAGCGGGTTCCTATACGAGCAGTACTTC.

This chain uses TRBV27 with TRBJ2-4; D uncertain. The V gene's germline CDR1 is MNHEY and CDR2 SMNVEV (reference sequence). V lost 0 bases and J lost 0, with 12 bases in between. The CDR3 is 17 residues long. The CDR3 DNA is TGTGCCAGCAGTTTATCTGGTACTACACTAGCCAAAAACATTCAGTACTTC. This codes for CASSLSGTTLAKNIQYF.

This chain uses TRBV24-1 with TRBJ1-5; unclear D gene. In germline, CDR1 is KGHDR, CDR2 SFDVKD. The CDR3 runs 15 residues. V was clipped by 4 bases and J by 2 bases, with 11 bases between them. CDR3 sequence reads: CATSDPGRGNQPQHF. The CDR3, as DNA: TGTGCCACCAGTGACCCTGGTCGGGGCAATCAGCCCCAGCATTTT.

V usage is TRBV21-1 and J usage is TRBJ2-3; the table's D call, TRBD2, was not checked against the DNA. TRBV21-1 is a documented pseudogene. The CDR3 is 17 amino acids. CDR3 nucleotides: TGTGCCAGCAGCAAACGGAGGGGCCTGGGGTCCACAGATACGCAGTATTTT. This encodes CASSKRRGLGSTDTQYF.

The chain's CDR3 is CASSNGTGALGYTF. In DNA form, the CDR3 reads TGCGCCAGCAGCAACGGGACAGGGGCTCTTGGCTACACCTTC. The chain is built from TRBV5-1 and TRBJ1-2, with 10 bases fitting TRBD1. Germline trimming cut 4 bases from V and 7 bases from J; bases unmatched to any gene: 7. The CDR3 length is 14 residues. The germline V gene encodes CDR1 SGHRS and CDR2 YFSETQ.